Shown below are 29 T cell receptor beta chains from a single sample sequenced in a study of PD-1 blockade in classical Hodgkin lymphoma (dated by TCRdb to between 2020 and 2021). What the time point label conveys for this sample: cycle 2 day 1 (C2D1) of nivolumab. Every trial patient had relapsed following autologous stem cell transplantation, and prior brentuximab vedotin exposure was what differed among cohorts A, B and C. Library preparation used the immunoSEQ multiplex PCR assay. TCRdb took this table from immuneACCESS and kept in-frame rearrangements with V and J called. Such tables lack part of the clones; where checked against another copy, unresolved V genes explain under half of the gap, and the rest is unexplained. Across this sample there are some 150,000 clones, with 78% seen only once. Over 7.5% of the sample comes from the top ten. The sample was peripheral blood mononuclear cells (PBMCs), taken before the second cycle of nivolumab. These receptors were collected from a human donor with classical Hodgkin lymphoma.

Only one count was recorded for this clone. The gene calls are TRBV28 and TRBJ2-7; 7 positions match TRBD1. Germline CDR1 MDHEN, CDR2 SYDVKM. Trimming cost V 6 bases and J 3 bases; bases outside gene matches: 8. The CDR3 sequence is 14 residues long. The chain's CDR3 is CASRPTGWGYEQYF. The DNA of the CDR3 is TGTGCCAGCAGGCCGACAGGGTGGGGCTACGAGCAGTACTTC. Filled out from reference TRBV28 and TRBJ2-7, the complete variable domain reads DVKVTQSSRYLVKRTGEKVFLECVQDMDHENMFWYRQDPGLGLRLIYFSYDVKMKEKGDIPEGYSVSREKKERFSLILESASTNQTSMYLCASRPTGWGYEQYFGPGTRLTVT.

This rearrangement joins TRBV5-6 to TRBJ1-1; D is unresolved. Trimming shortened V by 1 base and J by 1 base, and 8 bases separated the two germline ends. Germline CDR1 and CDR2: SGHDT and YYEEEE. There are 14 residues in the CDR3. CDR3 residues: CASSLPHQNTEAFF. The DNA of the CDR3 is TGTGCCAGCAGCTTGCCGCACCAGAACACTGAAGCTTTCTTT.

There are a few counts of this clone. V is TRBV7-9 and J is TRBJ2-7; D call uncertain. V shed 1 base and J shed 2 bases, with 6 bases lying between them. From germline, CDR1 is SEHNR and CDR2 FQNEAQ (reference sequence). The CDR3 is 13 residues long. CDR3 DNA: TGTGCCAGCAGCTTAGGCCAGCCCTACGAGCAGTACTTC. It is translated as CASSLGQPYEQYF.

This clone was seen repeatedly, ten times or more. V and J are TRBV20-1 and TRBJ1-2; D remains unclear. V gave up 7 bases and J gave up 1 base, with 7 bases separating them. CDR1 DFQATT and CDR2 SNEGSKA come from the germline V gene (reference sequence). There are 11 residues in the CDR3. This chain's CDR3 is CSGSGNYGYTF. For the CDR3, the DNA is TGCAGTGGAAGCGGTAACTATGGCTACACCTTC.

The rearrangement links TRBV7-9 to TRBJ2-5, with D tentatively TRBD1 (5 bases). Per the germline V gene, CDR1 is SEHNR and CDR2 is FQNEAQ (reference sequence). This CDR3 has 15 residues. The V end lost 6 bases, the J end lost 5 bases, and 19 bases lay between the germline ends. Here the CDR3 reads CASSQGGLMGETQYF. Here the CDR3 DNA reads TGTGCCAGCAGTCAGGGTGGTCTTATGGGGGAGACCCAGTACTTC.

This clone is a singleton in its sample. The chain carries TRBV6-5 and TRBJ1-1, with a tentative D call TRBD1 (6 bases). CDR3 size: 14 residues. In germline, CDR1 is MNHEY, CDR2 SVGAGI. Between the trimmed V and J ends, which lost 0 bases and 3 bases, there was a span of 8 bases. The CDR3 spells CASSYSRTDTEAFF. The CDR3 DNA sequence: TGTGCCAGCAGTTACTCTCGGACAGACACTGAAGCTTTCTTT.

This clone was detected only once. The chain couples TRBV7-2 to TRBJ1-2; TRBD1 aligns across 10 bases. The CDR3 contains 16 residues. Germline loops: CDR1 SGHTA, CDR2 FQGNSA. The junction had 5 bases not matched to a gene; V was cut back by 0 bases and J by 4 bases. The CDR3 DNA sequence: TGTGCCAGCAGCTTAGCGCGCGGGACAGGGGCCTATGGCTACACCTTC. Translated: CASSLARGTGAYGYTF.

This clone was detected only a few times. The genes are TRBV11-2 and TRBJ1-2; D is undetermined. Trimming took off 1 base at V and 6 bases at J, with 9 bases between the two ends. Germline V gives CDR1 SGHAT, CDR2 FQNNGV. The CDR3 covers 13 residues. The CDR3 nucleotides are TGTGCCAGCAGCTTAGTACGGCTGGATGGCTACACCTTC. It is translated as CASSLVRLDGYTF.

This clone was recorded a few times. The CDR3 nucleotides are TGTGCCAGCAGTCAGGGCCCTGGAAACACCATATATTTT. It codes for CASSQGPGNTIYF. The chain recombines TRBV28 with TRBJ1-3; D may be TRBD1 (5 bases). CDR1 and CDR2 (germline): MDHEN, SYDVKM. This CDR3 comprises 13 residues. Trimming shortened V by 5 bases and J by 2 bases, and 7 bases separated the two germline ends.

The rearrangement links TRBV27 to TRBJ2-7, with D tentatively TRBD2 (5 bases). The CDR3 totals 14 residues. CDR1 is MNHEY, CDR2 SMNVEV, per germline (reference sequence). V shed 4 bases and J shed 2 bases, with 12 bases lying between them. As DNA, the CDR3 is TGTGCCAGCAGTTCGAACGACGGGACCTACGAGCAGTACTTC. Amino acid sequence: CASSSNDGTYEQYF.

This chain links TRBV7-9 with TRBJ2-1; 9 bases map to TRBD2. This CDR3 region has 18 residues. J lost 3 bases, V lost 4 bases, and 13 bases had no gene match. The germline gives CDR1 SEHNR, CDR2 FQNEAQ (reference sequence). CDR3 protein: CASSSPGDAGGIYNEQFF. DNA of the CDR3: TGTGCCAGCAGCTCCCCCGGGGATGCGGGAGGGATCTACAATGAGCAGTTCTTC.

The chain couples TRBV30 to TRBJ2-4; D remains ambiguous. This CDR3 comprises 12 residues. V was clipped by 0 bases and J by 6 bases, with 6 bases between them. Germline V gene lookup returns CDR1 GTSNPN and CDR2 SVGIG (reference sequence). The CDR3 region is CAWSVGRNIQYF. In DNA form, the CDR3 reads TGTGCCTGGAGTGTAGGCAGAAACATTCAGTACTTC. The full variable domain, rest sourced from reference TRBV30 and TRBJ2-4, is SQTIHQWPATLVQPVGSPLSLECTVEGTSNPNLYWYRQAAGRGLQLLFYSVGIGQISSEVPQNLSASRPQDRQFILSSKKLLLSDSGFYLCAWSVGRNIQYFGAGTRLSVL.

This rearrangement joins TRBV28 to TRBJ2-3; D is tentatively TRBD1 or TRBD2 (5 bases each). The CDR3 length is 12 residues. With 5 bases removed from V and 8 bases from J, the gap between germline ends came to 11 bases. The germline CDR1 and CDR2 sequences are MDHEN and SYDVKM. The CDR3, as DNA: TGTGCCAGCAGTCCTACTAGGGGTACGCAGTATTTT. It encodes CASSPTRGTQYF.

The rearrangement joins TRBV29-1 to TRBJ1-2, with 10 bases identical to TRBD1. Germline V lookup: CDR1 SQVTM, CDR2 ANQGSEA. There are 15 residues in the CDR3. J gave up 2 bases and V 0 bases, and 3 bases lay outside the gene matches. The CDR3 spells CSVEDQGQGNYGYTF. Written as DNA, the CDR3 is TGCAGCGTTGAAGATCAGGGACAGGGGAACTATGGCTACACCTTC.

The chain is built from TRBV2 and TRBJ1-4; no definite D call. The length of the CDR3 is 12 residues. V lost 1 base and J 7 bases, leaving 4 bases between the germline ends. Per the germline V gene, CDR1 is SNHLY and CDR2 is FYNNEI. The CDR3 spells CASSEGSEKLFF. The CDR3 nucleotides are TGTGCCAGCAGTGAAGGGAGTGAAAAACTGTTTTTT.

This chain uses TRBV10-3 with TRBJ2-7; D tentatively reads TRBD1 or TRBD2 (6 bases each). V was shortened by 6 bases and J by 5 bases, with 11 bases between the two germline ends. The CDR3 totals 12 residues. CDR1 and CDR2 from the germline V gene are ENHRY and SYGVKD. The CDR3 protein is CAIRTGGNEQYF. The CDR3 DNA reads as TGTGCCATCAGGACAGGAGGGAACGAGCAGTACTTC.

The rearrangement links TRBV6-6 to TRBJ1-5; TRBD1 might be the D (6 bases). V was pared by 5 bases and J by 3 bases, with 11 bases between. Germline CDR1 is MNHNY and CDR2 is SVGAGI (reference sequence). The CDR3 extends over 14 amino acids. In nucleotides, the CDR3 is TGTGCCAGCAGTCCTTACAGGGACAATCAGCCCCAGCATTTT. Its translation: CASSPYRDNQPQHF.

The chain employs TRBV7-3 and TRBJ1-5; D remains unclear. The V and J ends lost 5 bases and 7 bases respectively, with 9 bases between them. The germline CDR1 and CDR2 sequences are SGHTA and FQGTGA. The CDR3 runs 12 residues. CDR3 coding DNA: TGTGCCAGCAGCCATAATCGGCAGCCCCAGCATTTT. This encodes CASSHNRQPQHF.

The chain is built from TRBV27 and TRBJ1-1; 8 bases line up with TRBD1. CDR1 and CDR2 from the germline V gene are MNHEY and SMNVEV (reference sequence). This CDR3 is built from 15 residues. Trimming took 2 bases from V and 5 from J; bases not matched to a gene: 7. The CDR3 DNA reads TGTGCCAGCAGTTTAGCAGGGGGCAGGCGGACTGAAGCTTTCTTT. The encoded protein is CASSLAGGRRTEAFF.

The chain carries TRBV6-5 and TRBJ1-4; D might be TRBD1 (6 bases). Trimming pared 0 bases from V and 7 bases from J, leaving 12 bases between. The CDR3 runs to 15 residues. Germline CDR1 MNHEY, CDR2 SVGAGI. CDR3 sequence (DNA): TGTGCCAGCAGTTACTCACCCGGGACACCTGAAAAACTGTTTTTT. Translated, it gives CASSYSPGTPEKLFF.

This clone showed up just a few times. Germline is not matched at one junction end, which may reflect a read error. The same CDR3 also results from other DNA sequences found in this sample. The CDR3 loop reads CASRIAGGYEQYF. For the CDR3, the DNA is TGTGCCAGTCGTATAGCGGGTGGCTACGAGCAGTACTTC. The chain uses TRBV19 and TRBJ2-7; 7 bases fit TRBD2. This CDR3 comprises 13 residues. The V gene's germline CDR1 is LNHDA and CDR2 SQIVND (reference sequence).

V usage is TRBV28 and J usage is TRBJ1-5; 8 bases align to TRBD1. The CDR3 length is 16 residues. J was trimmed by 6 bases and V by 3 bases; bases with no gene match: 10. Germline V gene data show CDR1 as MDHEN and CDR2 as SYDVKM. CDR3 DNA: TGTGCCAGCAGTTTTCCCGCAACAGGGGGAATTCAGCCCCAGCATTTT. Protein sequence: CASSFPATGGIQPQHF.

J is TRBJ1-1 and V is TRBV7-8, with D hard to call. Germline V CDR1 and CDR2: SGHVS, FQNEAQ. Trimming took off 7 bases at V and 4 bases at J, with 13 bases between the two ends. This CDR3 spans 13 amino acids. This CDR3 is CASTFPQPTEAFF. CDR3 DNA sequence: TGTGCCAGCACCTTTCCTCAACCCACTGAAGCTTTCTTT.

The chain employs TRBV9 and TRBJ2-7; TRBD2 matches at 15 bases. The V gene's germline CDR1 is SGDLS and CDR2 YYNGEE. The trim removed 4 bases at V and 4 bases at J, leaving 15 bases unmatched. The CDR3 is 19 amino acids. The CDR3 region is CASSPGLAGGPPSLYEQYF. Written as DNA, the CDR3 is TGTGCCAGCAGCCCAGGACTAGCGGGAGGGCCCCCCTCTTTGTACGAGCAGTACTTC.

This clone was observed a single time. V and J are TRBV4-3 and TRBJ1-5; D remains ambiguous. Trimming cost V 4 bases and J 2 bases, with 15 bases left between them. CDR3 length: 16 residues. Germline V gives CDR1 LGHNA, CDR2 YSLEER. CDR3 bases: TGCGCCAGCAGCCTTACGACGGGTCGGGGCAATCAGCCCCAGCATTTT. Protein product: CASSLTTGRGNQPQHF.

This chain uses TRBV4-3 with TRBJ1-2; D possibly corresponds to TRBD1 (6 bases). Germline CDR1 and CDR2: LGHNA and YSLEER. V was pared by 3 bases and J by 4 bases, with 18 bases between. This CDR3 comprises 16 residues. The CDR3, as DNA: TGCGCCAGCAGCCACCTTAACCCGACAGGAGTCTATGGCTACACCTTC. This codes for CASSHLNPTGVYGYTF.

This clone was detected ten times or more. V and J are TRBV2 and TRBJ1-2; no clear D gene. Germline values: CDR1 SNHLY, CDR2 FYNNEI. V lost 0 bases and J lost 6, with 14 bases in between. This CDR3 contains 15 residues. CDR3 loop: CASSEALGFLDGYTF. The DNA of the CDR3 is TGTGCCAGCAGTGAAGCTCTCGGGTTTTTGGATGGCTACACCTTC.

The chain carries TRBV7-8 and TRBJ2-3; 8 bases map to TRBD2. Germline CDR1 SGHVS, CDR2 FQNEAQ. The CDR3 spans 17 residues. J lost 2 bases, V lost 5 bases, and 12 bases had no gene match. CDR3 nucleotides: TGTGCCAGCAGCCCAGACCCAGCGGGGGTGGACACAGATACGCAGTATTTT. Residues: CASSPDPAGVDTDTQYF.

This sequence joins TRBV28 and TRBJ2-5, with D possibly TRBD2 on 5 matching bases. The germline V and J ends were trimmed by 5 bases and 2 bases, with 9 bases remaining between them. The CDR3 loop spans 13 amino acids. Germline values: CDR1 MDHEN, CDR2 SYDVKM. The DNA for the CDR3 is TGTGCCAGCAGTCCCAGCGGACAAGAGACCCAGTACTTC. It codes for CASSPSGQETQYF.